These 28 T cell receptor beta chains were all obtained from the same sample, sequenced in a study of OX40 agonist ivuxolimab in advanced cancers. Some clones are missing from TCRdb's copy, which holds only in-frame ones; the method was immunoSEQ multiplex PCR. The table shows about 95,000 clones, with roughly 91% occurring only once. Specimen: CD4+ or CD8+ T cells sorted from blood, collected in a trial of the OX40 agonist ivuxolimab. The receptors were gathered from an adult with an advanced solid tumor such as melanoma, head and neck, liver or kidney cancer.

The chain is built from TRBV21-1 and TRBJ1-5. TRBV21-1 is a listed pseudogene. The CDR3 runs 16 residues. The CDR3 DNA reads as TGTGCCAGCACCCAAGGGGCGGGAGGAGGCAATCAGCCCCAGCATTTT. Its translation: CASTQGAGGGNQPQHF.

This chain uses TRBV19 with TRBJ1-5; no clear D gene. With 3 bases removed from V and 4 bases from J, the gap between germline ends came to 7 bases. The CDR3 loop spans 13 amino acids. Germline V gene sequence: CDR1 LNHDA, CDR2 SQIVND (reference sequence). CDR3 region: CASSIEANQPQHF. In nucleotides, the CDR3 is TGTGCCAGTAGTATTGAAGCAAATCAGCCCCAGCATTTT.

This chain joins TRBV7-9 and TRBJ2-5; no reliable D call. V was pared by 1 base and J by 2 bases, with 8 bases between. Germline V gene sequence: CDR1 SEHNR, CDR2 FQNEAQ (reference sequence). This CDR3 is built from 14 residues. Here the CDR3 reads CASSLVVHQETQYF. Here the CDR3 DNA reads TGTGCCAGCAGCTTAGTCGTACATCAAGAGACCCAGTACTTC.

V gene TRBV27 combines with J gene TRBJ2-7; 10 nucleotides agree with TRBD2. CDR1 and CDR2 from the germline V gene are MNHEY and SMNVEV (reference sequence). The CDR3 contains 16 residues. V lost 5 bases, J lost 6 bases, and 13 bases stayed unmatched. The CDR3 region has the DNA TGTGCCAGCAGTACCACAGCGGGAGGGCCTAGTCGCGAGCAGTACTTC. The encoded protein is CASSTTAGGPSREQYF.

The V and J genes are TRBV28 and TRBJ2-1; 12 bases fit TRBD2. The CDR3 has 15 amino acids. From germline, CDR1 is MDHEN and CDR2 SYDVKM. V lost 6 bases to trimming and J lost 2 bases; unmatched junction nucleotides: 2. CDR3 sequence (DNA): TGTGCCAGCAGCCGGACTAGCGGGGCCTACAATGAGCAGTTCTTC. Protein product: CASSRTSGAYNEQFF.

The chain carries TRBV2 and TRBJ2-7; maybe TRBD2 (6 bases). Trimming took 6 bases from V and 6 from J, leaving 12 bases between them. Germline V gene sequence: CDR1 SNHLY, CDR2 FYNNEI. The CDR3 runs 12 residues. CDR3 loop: CASRTGEVEQYF. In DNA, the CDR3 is TGTGCCAGCAGGACGGGGGAGGTCGAGCAGTACTTC.

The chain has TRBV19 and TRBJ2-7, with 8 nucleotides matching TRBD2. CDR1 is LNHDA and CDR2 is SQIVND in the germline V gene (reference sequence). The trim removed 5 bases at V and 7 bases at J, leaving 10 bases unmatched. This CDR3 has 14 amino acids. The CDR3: CASSQREIAGEQYF. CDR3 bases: TGTGCCAGTAGTCAACGGGAAATAGCGGGAGAGCAGTACTTC.

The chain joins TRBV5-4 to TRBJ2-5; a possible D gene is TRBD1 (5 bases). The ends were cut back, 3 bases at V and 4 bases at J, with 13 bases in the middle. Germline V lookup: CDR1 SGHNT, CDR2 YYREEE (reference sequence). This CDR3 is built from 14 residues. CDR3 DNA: TGTGCCAGCAGCTCCCAGGGTACCCGAGAGACCCAGTACTTC. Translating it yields CASSSQGTRETQYF. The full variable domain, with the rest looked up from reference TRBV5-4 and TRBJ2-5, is ETGVTQSPTHLIKTRGQQVTLRCSSQSGHNTVSWYQQALGQGPQFIFQYYREEENGRGNFPPRFSGLQFPNYSSELNVNALELDDSALYLCASSSQGTRETQYFGPGTRLLVL.

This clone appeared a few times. The CDR3 DNA sequence: TGTGCCTGGACCAATGGAGTCGACTATGGCTACACCTTC. Protein: CAWTNGVDYGYTF. This rearrangement joins TRBV30 to TRBJ1-2; D is undetermined. Germline values: CDR1 GTSNPN, CDR2 SVGIG (reference sequence). CDR3 length equals 13 residues. V lost 4 bases and J 3 bases, leaving 12 bases between the germline ends. Together with reference TRBV30 and TRBJ1-2, the CDR3 gives the full variable domain: SQTIHQWPATLVQPVGSPLSLECTVEGTSNPNLYWYRQAAGRGLQLLFYSVGIGQISSEVPQNLSASRPQDRQFILSSKKLLLSDSGFYLCAWTNGVDYGYTFGSGTRLTVV.

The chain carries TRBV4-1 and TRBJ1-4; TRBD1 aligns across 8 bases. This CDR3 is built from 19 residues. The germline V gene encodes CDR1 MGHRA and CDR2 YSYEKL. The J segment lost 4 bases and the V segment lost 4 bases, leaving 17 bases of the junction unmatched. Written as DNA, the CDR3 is TGCGCCAGCAGCCCTTCTAAGGGAGGACAGGGCTTACTTAATGAAAAACTGTTTTTT. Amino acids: CASSPSKGGQGLLNEKLFF.

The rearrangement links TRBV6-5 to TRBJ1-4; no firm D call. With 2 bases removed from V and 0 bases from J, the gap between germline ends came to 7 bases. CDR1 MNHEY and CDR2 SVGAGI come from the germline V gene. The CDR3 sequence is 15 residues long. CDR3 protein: CASSYLQATNEKLFF. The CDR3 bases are TGTGCCAGCAGTTACCTCCAAGCAACTAATGAAAAACTGTTTTTT.

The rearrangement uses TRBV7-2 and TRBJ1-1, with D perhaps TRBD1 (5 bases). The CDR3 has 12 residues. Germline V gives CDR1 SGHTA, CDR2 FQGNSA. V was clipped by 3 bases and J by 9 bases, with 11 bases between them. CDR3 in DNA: TGTGCCAGCAGCTTTGAAAGACAGCAAGCTTTCTTT. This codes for CASSFERQQAFF.

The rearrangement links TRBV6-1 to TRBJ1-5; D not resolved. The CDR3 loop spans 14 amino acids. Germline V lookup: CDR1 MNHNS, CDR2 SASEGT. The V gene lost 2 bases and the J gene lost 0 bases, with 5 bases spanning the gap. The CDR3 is CASSEMDSNQPQHF. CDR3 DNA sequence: TGTGCCAGCAGTGAAATGGATAGCAATCAGCCCCAGCATTTT.

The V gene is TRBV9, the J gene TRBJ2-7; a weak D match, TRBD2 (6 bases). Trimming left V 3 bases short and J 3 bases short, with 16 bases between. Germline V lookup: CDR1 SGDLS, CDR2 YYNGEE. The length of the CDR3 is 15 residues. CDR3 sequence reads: CASSARLGSNYEQYF. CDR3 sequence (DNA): TGTGCCAGCAGCGCCAGACTAGGCTCGAACTACGAGCAGTACTTC.

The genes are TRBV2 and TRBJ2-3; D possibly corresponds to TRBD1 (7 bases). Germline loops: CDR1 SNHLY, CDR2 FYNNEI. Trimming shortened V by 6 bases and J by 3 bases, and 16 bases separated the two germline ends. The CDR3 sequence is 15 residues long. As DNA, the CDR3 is TGTGCCAGCAGGCTTGGAGGGGGCAGGACAGATACGCAGTATTTT. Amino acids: CASRLGGGRTDTQYF.

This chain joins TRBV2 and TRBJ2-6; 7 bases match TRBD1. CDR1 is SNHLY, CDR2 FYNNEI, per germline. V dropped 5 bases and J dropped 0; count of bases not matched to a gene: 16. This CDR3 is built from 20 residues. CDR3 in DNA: TGTGCCAGCAGTTTCCTACCGGCAGGGGGTGGCAGCTCTGGGGCCAACGTCCTGACTTTC. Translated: CASSFLPAGGGSSGANVLTF. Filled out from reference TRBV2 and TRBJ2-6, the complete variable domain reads EPEVTQTPSHQVTQMGQEVILRCVPISNHLYFYWYRQILGQKVEFLVSFYNNEISEKSEIFDDQFSVERPDGSNFTLKIRSTKLEDSAMYFCASSFLPAGGGSSGANVLTFGAGSRLTVL.

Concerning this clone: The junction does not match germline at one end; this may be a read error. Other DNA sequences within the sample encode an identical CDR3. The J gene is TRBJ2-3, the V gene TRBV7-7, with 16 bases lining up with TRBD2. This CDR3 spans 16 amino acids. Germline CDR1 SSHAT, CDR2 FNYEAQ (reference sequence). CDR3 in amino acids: CASSPGLAGGADTQYF. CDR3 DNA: TGTGCTAGCAGCCCGGGACTAGCGGGAGGGGCAGATACGCAGTATTTT.

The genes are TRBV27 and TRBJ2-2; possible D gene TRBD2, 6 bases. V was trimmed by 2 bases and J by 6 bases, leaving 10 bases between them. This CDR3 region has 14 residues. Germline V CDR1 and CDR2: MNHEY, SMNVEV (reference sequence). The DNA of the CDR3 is TGTGCCAGCAGTTTAGGAGGGTATGCCGGGGAGCTGTTTTTT. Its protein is CASSLGGYAGELFF.

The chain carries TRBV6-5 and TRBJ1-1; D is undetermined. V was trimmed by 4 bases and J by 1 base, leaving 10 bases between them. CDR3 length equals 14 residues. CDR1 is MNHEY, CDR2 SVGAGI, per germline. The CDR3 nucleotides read TGTGCCAGCAGTTGGACGGCAGGGAACACTGAAGCTTTCTTT. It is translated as CASSWTAGNTEAFF.

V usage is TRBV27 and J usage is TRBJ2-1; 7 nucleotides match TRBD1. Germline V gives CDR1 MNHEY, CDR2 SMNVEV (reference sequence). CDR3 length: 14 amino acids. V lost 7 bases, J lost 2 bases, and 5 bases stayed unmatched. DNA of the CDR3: TGTGCCAGCACTCACAGGGGAGCCTACAATGAGCAGTTCTTC. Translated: CASTHRGAYNEQFF.

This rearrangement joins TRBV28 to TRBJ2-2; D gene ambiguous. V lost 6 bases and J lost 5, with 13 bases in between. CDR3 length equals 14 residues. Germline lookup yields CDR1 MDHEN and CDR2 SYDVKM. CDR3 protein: CASRSSQATGELFF. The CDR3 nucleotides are TGTGCCAGCAGATCATCGCAGGCAACCGGGGAGCTGTTTTTT.

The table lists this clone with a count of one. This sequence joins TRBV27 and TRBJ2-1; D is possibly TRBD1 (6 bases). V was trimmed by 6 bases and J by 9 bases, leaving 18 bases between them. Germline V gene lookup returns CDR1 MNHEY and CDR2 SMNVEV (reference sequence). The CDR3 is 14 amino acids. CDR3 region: CASRWTAVVGEQFF. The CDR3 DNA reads TGTGCCAGCAGATGGACAGCAGTGGTTGGTGAGCAGTTCTTC.

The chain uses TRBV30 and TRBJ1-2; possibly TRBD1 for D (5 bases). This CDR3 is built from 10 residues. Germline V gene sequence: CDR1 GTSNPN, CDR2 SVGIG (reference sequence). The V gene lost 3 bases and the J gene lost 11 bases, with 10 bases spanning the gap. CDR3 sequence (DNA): TGTGCCTGGAGGGCTGGGGGGTACACCTTC. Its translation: CAWRAGGYTF.

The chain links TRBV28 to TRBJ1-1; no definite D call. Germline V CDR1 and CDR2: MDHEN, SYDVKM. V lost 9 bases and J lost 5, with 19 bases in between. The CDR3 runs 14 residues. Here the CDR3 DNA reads TGTGCCAGTAATCGTCGGTCGATCGGGACTGAAGCTTTCTTT. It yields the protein CASNRRSIGTEAFF.

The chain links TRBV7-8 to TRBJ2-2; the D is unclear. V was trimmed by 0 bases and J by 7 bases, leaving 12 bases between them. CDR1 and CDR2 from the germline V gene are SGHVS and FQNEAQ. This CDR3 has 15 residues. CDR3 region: CASSLAVGLDGELFF. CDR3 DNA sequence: TGTGCCAGCAGCTTAGCAGTAGGGCTTGACGGGGAGCTGTTTTTT.

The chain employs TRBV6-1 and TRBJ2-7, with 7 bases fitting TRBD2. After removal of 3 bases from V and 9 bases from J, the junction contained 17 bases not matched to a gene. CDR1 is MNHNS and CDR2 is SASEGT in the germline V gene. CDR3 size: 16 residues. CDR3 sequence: CASSDWGGYGPRGQYF. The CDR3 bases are TGTGCCAGCAGTGATTGGGGGGGATATGGACCAAGAGGGCAGTACTTC.

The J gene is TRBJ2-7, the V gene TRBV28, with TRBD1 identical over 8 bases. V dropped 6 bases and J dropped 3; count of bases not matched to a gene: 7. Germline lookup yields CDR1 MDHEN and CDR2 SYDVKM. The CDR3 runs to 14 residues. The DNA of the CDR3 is TGTGCCAGCAGCGACAGGGGACCTCGCTACGAGCAGTACTTC. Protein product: CASSDRGPRYEQYF.

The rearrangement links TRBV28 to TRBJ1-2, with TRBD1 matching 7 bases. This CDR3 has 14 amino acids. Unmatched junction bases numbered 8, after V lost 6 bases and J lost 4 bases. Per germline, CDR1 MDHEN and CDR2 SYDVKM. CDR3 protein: CASRAEQGSYGYTF. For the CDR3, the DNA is TGTGCCAGCAGGGCAGAACAGGGGAGCTATGGCTACACCTTC.